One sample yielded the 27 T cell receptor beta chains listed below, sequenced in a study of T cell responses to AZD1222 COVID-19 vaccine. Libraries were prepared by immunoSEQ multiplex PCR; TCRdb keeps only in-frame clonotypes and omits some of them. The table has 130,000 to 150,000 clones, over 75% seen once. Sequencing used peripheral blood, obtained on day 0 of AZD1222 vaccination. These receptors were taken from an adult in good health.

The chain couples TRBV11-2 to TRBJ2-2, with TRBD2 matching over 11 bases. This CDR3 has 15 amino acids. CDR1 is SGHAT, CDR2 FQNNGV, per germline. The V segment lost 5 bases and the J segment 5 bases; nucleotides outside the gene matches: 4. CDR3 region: CASSQTSGMTGELFF. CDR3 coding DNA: TGTGCCAGCAGCCAGACTAGCGGGATGACCGGGGAGCTGTTTTTT.

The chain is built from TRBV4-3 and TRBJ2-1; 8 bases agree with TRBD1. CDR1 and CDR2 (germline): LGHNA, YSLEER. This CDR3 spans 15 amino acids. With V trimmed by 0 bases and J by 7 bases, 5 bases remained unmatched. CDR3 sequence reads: CASSQDSGQGNEQFF. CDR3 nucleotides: TGCGCCAGCAGCCAAGATAGCGGACAGGGAAATGAGCAGTTCTTC.

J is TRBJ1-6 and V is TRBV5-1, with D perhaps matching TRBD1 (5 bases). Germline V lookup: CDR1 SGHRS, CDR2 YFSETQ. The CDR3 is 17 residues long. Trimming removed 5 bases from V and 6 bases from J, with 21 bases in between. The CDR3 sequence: CASSGGPGQGSNSPLHF. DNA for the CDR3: TGCGCCAGCAGTGGAGGTCCCGGACAAGGTAGTAATTCACCCCTCCACTTT.

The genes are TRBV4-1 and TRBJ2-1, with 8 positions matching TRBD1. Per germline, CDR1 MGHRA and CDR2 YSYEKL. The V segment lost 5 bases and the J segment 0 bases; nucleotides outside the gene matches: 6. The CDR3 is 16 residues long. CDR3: CASSARDRFSYNEQFF. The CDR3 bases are TGCGCCAGCAGCGCTCGGGACAGGTTCTCCTACAATGAGCAGTTCTTC.

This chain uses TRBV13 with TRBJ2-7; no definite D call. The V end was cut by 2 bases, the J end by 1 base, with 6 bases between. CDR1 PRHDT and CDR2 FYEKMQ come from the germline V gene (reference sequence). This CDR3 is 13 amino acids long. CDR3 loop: CASSLQRSYEQYF. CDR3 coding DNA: TGTGCCAGCAGCTTACAGCGTTCCTACGAGCAGTACTTC. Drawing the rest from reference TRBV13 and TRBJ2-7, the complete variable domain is AAGVIQSPRHLIKEKRETATLKCYPIPRHDTVYWYQQGPGQDPQFLISFYEKMQSDKGSIPDRFSAQQFSDYHSELNMSSLELGDSALYFCASSLQRSYEQYFGPGTRLTVT.

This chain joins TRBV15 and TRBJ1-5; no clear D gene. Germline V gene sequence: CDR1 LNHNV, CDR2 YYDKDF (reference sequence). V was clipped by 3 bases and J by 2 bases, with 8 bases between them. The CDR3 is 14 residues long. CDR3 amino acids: CATSRRRGNQPQHF. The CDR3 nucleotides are TGTGCCACCAGCAGGCGAAGAGGCAATCAGCCCCAGCATTTT.

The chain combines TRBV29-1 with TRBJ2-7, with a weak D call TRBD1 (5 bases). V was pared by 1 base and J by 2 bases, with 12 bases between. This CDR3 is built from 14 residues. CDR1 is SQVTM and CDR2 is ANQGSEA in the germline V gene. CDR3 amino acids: CSVEAQGPPYEQYF. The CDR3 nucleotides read TGCAGCGTTGAAGCGCAGGGCCCTCCCTACGAGCAGTACTTC.

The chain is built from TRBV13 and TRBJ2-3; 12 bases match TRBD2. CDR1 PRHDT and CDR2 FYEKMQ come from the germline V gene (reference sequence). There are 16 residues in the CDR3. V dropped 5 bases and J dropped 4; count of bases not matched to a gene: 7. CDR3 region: CASSSLAGGPPDTQYF. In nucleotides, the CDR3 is TGTGCCAGCAGCAGTCTAGCGGGAGGGCCTCCAGATACGCAGTATTTT.

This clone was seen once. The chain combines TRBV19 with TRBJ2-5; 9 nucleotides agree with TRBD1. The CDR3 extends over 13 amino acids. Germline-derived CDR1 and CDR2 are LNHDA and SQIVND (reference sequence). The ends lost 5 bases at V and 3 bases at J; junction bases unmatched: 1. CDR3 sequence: CASSRTGEETQYF. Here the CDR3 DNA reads TGTGCCAGTAGTCGGACAGGGGAAGAGACCCAGTACTTC.

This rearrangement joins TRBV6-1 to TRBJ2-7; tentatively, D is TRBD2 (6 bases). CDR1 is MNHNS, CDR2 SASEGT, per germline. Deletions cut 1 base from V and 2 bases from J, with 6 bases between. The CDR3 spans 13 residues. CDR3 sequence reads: CASSEGGAYEQYF. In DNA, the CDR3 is TGTGCCAGCAGTGAAGGGGGGGCCTACGAGCAGTACTTC.

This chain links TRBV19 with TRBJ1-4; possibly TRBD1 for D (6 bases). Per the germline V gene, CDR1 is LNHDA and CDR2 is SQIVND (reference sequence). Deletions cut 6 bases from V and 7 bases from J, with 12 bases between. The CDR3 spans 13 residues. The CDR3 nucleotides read TGTGCCAGTAGCAAGGGGGATAGTGAAAAACTGTTTTTT. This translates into CASSKGDSEKLFF.

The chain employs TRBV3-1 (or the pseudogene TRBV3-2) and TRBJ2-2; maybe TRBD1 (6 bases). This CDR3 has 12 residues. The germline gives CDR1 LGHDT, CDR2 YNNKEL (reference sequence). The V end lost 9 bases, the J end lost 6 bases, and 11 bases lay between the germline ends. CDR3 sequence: CASLQGAGELFF. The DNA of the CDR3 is TGTGCCAGTCTACAGGGCGCCGGGGAGCTGTTTTTT.

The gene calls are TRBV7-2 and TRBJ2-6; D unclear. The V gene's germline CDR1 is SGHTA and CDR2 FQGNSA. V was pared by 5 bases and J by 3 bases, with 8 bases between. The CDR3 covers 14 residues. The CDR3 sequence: CASSQSSGANVLTF. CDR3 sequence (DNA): TGTGCCAGCAGCCAAAGTAGTGGGGCCAACGTCCTGACTTTC.

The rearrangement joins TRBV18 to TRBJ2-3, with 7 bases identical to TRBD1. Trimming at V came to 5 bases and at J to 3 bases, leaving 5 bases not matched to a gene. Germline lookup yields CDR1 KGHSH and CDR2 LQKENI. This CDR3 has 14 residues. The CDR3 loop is CASSDRDGTDTQYF. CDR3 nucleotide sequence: TGTGCCAGCTCAGACAGGGACGGAACAGATACGCAGTATTTT.

CDR3 DNA sequence: TGTGCCAGCAGTTTTAAGGCAGGGGGCTTTGAAAAACTGTTTTTT. Protein product: CASSFKAGGFEKLFF. The V gene is TRBV28, the J gene TRBJ1-4; TRBD1 aligns across 8 bases. CDR3 length: 15 amino acids. J gave up 7 bases and V 3 bases, and 7 bases lay outside the gene matches. The germline gives CDR1 MDHEN, CDR2 SYDVKM.

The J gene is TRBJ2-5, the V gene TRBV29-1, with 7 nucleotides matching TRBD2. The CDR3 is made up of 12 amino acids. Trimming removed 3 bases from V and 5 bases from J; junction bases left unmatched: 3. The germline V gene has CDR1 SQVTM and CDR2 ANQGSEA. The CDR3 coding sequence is TGCAGCGTTGAGGGAGGGCTGGAGACCCAGTACTTC. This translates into CSVEGGLETQYF.

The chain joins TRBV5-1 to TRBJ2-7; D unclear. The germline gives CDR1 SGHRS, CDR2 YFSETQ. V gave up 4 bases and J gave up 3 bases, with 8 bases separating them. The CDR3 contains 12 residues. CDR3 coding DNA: TGCGCCAGCAGCGCTAACAACTACGAGCAGTACTTC. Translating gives CASSANNYEQYF. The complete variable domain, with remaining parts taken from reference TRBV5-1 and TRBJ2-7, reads KAGVTQTPRYLIKTRGQQVTLSCSPISGHRSVSWYQQTPGQGLQFLFEYFSETQRNKGNFPGRFSGRQFSNSRSEMNVSTLELGDSALYLCASSANNYEQYFGPGTRLTVT.

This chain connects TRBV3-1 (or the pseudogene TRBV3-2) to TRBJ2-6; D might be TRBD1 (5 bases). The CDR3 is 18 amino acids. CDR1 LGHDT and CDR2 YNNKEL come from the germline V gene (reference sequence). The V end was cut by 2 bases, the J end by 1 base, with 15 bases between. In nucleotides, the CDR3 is TGTGCCAGCAGCCAATCGATGGGTCGGACATCTGGGGCCAACGTCCTGACTTTC. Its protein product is CASSQSMGRTSGANVLTF.

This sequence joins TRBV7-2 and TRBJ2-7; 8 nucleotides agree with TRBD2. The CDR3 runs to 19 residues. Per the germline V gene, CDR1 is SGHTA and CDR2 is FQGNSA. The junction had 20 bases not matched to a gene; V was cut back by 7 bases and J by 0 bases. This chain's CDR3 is CASTPLRWGREVRSYEQYF. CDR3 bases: TGTGCCAGCACCCCCCTCCGTTGGGGGCGGGAGGTCCGCTCCTACGAGCAGTACTTC.

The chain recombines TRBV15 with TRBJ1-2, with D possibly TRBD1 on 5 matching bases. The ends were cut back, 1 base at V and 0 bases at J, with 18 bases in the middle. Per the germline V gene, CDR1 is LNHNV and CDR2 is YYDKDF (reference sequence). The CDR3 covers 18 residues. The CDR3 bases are TGTGCCACCAGCAGAGTCGCCATCCTACAGGCAGCTAACTATGGCTACACCTTC. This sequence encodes CATSRVAILQAANYGYTF.

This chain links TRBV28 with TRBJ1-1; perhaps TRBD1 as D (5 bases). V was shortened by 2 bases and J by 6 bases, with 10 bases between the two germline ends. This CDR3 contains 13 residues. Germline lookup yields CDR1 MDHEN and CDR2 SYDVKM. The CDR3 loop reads CASSLGAVSEAFF. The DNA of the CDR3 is TGTGCCAGCAGTTTAGGGGCGGTCTCTGAAGCTTTCTTT.

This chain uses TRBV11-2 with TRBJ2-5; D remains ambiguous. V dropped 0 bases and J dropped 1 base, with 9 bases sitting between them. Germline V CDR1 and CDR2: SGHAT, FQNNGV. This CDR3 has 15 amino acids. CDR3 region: CASSLDSNSQETQYF. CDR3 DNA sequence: TGTGCCAGCAGCTTAGATAGCAATAGCCAAGAGACCCAGTACTTC.

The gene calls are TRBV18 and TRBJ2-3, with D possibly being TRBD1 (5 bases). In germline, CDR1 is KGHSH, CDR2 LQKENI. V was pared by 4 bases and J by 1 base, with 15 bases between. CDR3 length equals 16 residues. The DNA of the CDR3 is TGTGCCAGCTCACAAGGGGCAGATAGTCGCACAGATACGCAGTATTTT. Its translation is CASSQGADSRTDTQYF.

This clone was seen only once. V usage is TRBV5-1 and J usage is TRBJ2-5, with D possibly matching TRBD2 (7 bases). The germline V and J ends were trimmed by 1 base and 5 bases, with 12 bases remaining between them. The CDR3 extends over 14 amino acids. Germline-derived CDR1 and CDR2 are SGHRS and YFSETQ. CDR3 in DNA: TGCGCCAGCAGCTTGCGGGGGGCGGGGGAGACCCAGTACTTC. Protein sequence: CASSLRGAGETQYF.

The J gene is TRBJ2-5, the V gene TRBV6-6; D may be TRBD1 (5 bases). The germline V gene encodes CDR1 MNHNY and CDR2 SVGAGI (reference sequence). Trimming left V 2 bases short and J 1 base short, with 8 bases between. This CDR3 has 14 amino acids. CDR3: CASSYLQGQETQYF. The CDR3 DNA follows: TGTGCCAGCAGTTACCTCCAGGGCCAAGAGACCCAGTACTTC.

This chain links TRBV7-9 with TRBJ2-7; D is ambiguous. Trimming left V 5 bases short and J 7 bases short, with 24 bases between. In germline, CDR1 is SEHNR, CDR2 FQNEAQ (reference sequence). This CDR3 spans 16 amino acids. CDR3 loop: CASSPPPGLRLGEQYF. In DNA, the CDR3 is TGTGCCAGCAGCCCTCCACCGGGTCTCCGACTGGGGGAGCAGTACTTC.

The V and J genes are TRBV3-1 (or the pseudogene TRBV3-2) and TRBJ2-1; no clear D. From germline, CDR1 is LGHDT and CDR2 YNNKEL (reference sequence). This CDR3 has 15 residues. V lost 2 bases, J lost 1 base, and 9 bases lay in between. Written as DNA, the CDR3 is TGTGCCAGCAGCCAACCCTATAGTTCCTACAATGAGCAGTTCTTC. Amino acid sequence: CASSQPYSSYNEQFF.